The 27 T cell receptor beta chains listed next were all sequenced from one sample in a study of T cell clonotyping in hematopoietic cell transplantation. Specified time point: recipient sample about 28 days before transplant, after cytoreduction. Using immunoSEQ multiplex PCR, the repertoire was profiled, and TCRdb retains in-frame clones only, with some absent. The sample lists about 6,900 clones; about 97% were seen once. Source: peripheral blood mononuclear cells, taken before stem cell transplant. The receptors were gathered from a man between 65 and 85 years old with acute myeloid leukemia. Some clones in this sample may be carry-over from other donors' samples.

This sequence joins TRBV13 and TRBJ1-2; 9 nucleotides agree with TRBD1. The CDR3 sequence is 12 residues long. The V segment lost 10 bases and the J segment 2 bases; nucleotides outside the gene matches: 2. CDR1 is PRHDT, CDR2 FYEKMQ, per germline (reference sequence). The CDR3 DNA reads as TGTGCCACTGGACAGGGGAACTATGGCTACACCTTC. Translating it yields CATGQGNYGYTF.

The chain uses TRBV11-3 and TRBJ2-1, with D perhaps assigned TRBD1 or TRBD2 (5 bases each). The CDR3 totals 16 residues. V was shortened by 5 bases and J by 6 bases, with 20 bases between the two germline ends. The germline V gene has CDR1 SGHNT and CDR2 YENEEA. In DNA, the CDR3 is TGTGCCAGCAGCGCGCGAGGGGAGAGTTGGGGCAATGAGCAGTTCTTC. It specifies CASSARGESWGNEQFF. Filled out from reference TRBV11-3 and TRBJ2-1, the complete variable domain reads EAGVVQSPRYKIIEKKQPVAFWCNPISGHNTLYWYLQNLGQGPELLIRYENEEAVDDSQLPKDRFSAERLKGVDSTLKIQPAELGDSAVYLCASSARGESWGNEQFFGPGTRLTVL.

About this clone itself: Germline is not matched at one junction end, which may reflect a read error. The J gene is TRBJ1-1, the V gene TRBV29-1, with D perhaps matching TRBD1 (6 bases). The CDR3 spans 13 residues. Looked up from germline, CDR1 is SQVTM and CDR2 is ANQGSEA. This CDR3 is CSVEGQLNTEAFF. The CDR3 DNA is TGCAGCGTGGAAGGACAGTTGAACACTGAAGCTTTCTTT.

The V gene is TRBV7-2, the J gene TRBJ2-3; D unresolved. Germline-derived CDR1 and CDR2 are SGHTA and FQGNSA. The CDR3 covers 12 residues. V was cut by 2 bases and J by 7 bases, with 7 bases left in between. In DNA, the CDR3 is TGTGCCAGCAGCTTAAGTAGCTATACGCAGTATTTT. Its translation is CASSLSSYTQYF.

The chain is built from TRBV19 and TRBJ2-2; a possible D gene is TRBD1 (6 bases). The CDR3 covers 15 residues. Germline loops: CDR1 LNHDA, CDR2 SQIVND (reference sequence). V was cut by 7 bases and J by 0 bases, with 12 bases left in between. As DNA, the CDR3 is TGTGCCAGTACCCTGGGGGCCGCGAACACCGGGGAGCTGTTTTTT. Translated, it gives CASTLGAANTGELFF.

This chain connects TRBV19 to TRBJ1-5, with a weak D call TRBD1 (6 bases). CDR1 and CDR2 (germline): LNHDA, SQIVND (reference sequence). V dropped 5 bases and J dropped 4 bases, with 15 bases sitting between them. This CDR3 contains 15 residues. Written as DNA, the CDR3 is TGTGCCAGTAGTCTTCTTCTGACAGGTAATCAGCCCCAGCATTTT. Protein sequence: CASSLLLTGNQPQHF.

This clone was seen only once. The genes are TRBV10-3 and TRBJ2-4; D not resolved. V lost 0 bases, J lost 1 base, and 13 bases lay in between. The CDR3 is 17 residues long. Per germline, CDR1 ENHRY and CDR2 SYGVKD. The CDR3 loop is CAISESDGRQAKNIQYF. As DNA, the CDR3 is TGTGCCATCAGTGAGTCAGACGGCAGGCAGGCCAAAAACATTCAGTACTTC.

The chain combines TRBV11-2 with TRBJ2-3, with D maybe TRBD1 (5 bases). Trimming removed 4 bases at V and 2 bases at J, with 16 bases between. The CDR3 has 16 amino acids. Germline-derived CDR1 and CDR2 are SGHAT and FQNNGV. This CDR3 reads CASSSIYRKITDTQYF. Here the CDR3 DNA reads TGTGCCAGCAGCTCAATATACAGGAAAATCACAGATACGCAGTATTTT.

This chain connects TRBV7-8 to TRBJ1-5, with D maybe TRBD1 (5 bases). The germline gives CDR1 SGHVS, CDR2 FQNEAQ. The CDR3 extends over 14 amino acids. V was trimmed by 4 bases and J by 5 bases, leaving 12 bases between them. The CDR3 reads CASSSGGVHQPQHF. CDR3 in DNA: TGTGCCAGCAGCTCGGGGGGGGTCCATCAGCCCCAGCATTTT.

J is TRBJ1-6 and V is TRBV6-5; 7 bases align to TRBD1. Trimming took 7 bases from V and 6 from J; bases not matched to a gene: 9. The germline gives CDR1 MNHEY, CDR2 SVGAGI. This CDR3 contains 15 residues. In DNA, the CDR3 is TGTGCCAGCACCCGCCAGGGGGGAGGTAATTCACCCCTCCACTTT. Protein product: CASTRQGGGNSPLHF.

The CDR3 bases are TGCGCCAGCAGCGTTGGGTTTATGAACACTGAAGCTTTCTTT. It codes for CASSVGFMNTEAFF. The chain recombines TRBV5-1 with TRBJ1-1; D is ambiguous. The length of the CDR3 is 14 residues. Looked up from germline, CDR1 is SGHRS and CDR2 is YFSETQ. V was shortened by 4 bases and J by 0 bases, with 10 bases between the two germline ends.

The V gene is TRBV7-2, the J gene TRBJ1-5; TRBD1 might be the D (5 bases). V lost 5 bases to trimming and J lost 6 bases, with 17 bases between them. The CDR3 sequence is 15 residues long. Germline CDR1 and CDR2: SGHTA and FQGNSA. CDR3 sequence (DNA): TGTGCCAGCAGCCCTGGGGCCGGATTGGGTCAGCCCCAGCATTTT. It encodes CASSPGAGLGQPQHF.

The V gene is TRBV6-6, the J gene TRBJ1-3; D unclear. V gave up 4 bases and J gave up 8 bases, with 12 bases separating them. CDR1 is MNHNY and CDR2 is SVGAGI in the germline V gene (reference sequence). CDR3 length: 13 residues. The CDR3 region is CASSWTYWDTIYF. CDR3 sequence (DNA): TGTGCCAGCAGTTGGACCTATTGGGACACCATATATTTT.

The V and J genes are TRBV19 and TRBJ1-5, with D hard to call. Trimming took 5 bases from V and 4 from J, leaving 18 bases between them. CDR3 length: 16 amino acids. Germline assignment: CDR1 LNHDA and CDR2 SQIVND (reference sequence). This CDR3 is CASSFQSSLNNQPQHF. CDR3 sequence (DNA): TGTGCCAGTAGTTTCCAGTCCAGTCTGAATAATCAGCCCCAGCATTTT.

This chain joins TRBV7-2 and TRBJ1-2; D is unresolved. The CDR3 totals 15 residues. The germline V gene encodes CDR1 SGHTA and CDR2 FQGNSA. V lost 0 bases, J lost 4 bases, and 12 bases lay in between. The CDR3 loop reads CASSLAIVEGYGYTF. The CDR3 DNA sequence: TGTGCCAGCAGCTTAGCCATTGTAGAGGGCTATGGCTACACCTTC.

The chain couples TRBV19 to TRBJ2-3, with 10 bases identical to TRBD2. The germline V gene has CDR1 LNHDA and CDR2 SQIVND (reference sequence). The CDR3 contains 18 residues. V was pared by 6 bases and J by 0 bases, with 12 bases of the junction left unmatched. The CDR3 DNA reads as TGTGCCAGTAGCCAAAGGAGCGGGGGGGTTATTAGCACAGATACGCAGTATTTT. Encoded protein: CASSQRSGGVISTDTQYF.

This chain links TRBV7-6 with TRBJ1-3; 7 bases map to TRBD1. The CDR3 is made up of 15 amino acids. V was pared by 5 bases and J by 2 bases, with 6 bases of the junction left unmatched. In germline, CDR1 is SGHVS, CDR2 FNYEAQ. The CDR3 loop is CASSEQGPAGNTIYF. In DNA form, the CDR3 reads TGTGCCAGCAGCGAACAGGGGCCGGCTGGAAACACCATATATTTT.

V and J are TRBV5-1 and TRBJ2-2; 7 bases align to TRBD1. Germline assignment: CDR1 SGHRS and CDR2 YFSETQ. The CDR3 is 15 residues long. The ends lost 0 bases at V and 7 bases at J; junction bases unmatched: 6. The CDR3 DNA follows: TGCGCCAGCAGCTTGGAACAGGGGTGGATCGGGGAGCTGTTTTTT. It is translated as CASSLEQGWIGELFF.

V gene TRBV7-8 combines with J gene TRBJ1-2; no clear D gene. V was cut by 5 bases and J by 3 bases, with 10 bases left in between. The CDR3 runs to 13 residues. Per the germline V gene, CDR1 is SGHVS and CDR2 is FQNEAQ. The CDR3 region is CASSANQDYGYTF. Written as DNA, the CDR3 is TGTGCCAGCAGCGCGAACCAGGACTATGGCTACACCTTC.

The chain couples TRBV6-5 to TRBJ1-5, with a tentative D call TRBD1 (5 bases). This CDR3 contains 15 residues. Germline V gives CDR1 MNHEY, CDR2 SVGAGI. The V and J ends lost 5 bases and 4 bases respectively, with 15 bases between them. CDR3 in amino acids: CASSLRGVGNQPQHF. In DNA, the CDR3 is TGTGCCAGCAGTCTGCGGGGGGTTGGTAATCAGCCCCAGCATTTT.

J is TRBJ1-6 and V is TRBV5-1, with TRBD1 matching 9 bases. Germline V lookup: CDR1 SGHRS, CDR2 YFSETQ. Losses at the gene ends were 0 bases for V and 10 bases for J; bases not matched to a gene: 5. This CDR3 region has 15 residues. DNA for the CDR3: TGCGCCAGCAGCTTGGAGAGACAGGGGGACTCACCCCTCCACTTT. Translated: CASSLERQGDSPLHF.

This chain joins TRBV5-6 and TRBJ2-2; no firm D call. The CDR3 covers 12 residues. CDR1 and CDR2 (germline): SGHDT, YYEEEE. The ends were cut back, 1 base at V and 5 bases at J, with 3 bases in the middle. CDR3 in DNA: TGTGCCAGCAGCTTGTGGACCGGGGAGCTGTTTTTT. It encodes CASSLWTGELFF.

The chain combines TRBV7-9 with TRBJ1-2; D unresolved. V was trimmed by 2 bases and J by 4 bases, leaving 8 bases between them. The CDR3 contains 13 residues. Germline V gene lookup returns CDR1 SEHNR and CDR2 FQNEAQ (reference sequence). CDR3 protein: CASSLTLPYGYTF. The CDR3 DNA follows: TGTGCCAGCAGCTTAACACTACCCTATGGCTACACCTTC. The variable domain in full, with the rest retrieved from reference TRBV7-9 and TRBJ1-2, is DTGVSQNPRHKITKRGQNVTFRCDPISEHNRLYWYRQTLGQGPEFLTYFQNEAQLEKSRLLSDRFSAERPKGSFSTLEIQRTEQGDSAMYLCASSLTLPYGYTFGSGTRLTVV.

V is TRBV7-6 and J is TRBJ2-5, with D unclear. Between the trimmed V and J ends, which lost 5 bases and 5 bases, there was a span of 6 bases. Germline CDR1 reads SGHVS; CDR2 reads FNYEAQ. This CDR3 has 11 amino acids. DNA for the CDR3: TGTGCCAGCAGCAGCATGGAGACCCAGTACTTC. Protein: CASSSMETQYF.

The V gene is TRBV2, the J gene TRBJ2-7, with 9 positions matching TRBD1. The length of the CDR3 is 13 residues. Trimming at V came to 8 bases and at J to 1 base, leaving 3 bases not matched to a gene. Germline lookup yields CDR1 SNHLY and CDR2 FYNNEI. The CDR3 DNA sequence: TGTGCCAGCCAACAGGGGGCGTCCTACGAGCAGTACTTC. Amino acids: CASQQGASYEQYF.

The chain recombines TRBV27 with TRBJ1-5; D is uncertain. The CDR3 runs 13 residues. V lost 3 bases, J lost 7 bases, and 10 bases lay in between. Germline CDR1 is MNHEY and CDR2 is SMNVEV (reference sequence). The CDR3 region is CASSFRDRQPQHF. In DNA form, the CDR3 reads TGTGCCAGCAGTTTTAGGGATCGACAGCCCCAGCATTTT.

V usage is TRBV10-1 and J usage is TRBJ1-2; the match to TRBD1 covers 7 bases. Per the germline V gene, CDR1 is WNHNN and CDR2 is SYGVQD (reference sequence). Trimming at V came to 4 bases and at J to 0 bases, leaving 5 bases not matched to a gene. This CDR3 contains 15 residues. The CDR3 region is CASSAGTAPNYGYTF. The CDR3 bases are TGCGCCAGCAGTGCCGGGACAGCGCCTAACTATGGCTACACCTTC.